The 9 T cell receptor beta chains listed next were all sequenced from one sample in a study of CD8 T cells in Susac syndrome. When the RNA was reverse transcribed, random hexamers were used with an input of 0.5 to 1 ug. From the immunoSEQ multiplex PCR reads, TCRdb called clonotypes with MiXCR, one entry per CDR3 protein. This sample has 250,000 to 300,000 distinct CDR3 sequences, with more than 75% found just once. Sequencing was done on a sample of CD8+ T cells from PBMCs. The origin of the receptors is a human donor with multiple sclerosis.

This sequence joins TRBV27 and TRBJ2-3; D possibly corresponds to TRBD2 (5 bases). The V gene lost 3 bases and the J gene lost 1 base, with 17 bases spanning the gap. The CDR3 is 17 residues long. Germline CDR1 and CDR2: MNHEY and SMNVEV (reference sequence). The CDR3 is CASSFDPVGAGTDTQYF. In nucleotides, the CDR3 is TGTGCCAGCAGTTTCGACCCAGTGGGAGCGGGCACAGATACGCAGTATTTT.

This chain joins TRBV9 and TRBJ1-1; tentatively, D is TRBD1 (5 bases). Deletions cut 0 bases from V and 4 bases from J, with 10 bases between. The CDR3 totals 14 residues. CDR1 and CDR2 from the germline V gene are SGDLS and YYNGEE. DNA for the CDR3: TGTGCCAGCAGCGTAGAGGGTAGGGGCACTGAAGCTTTCTTT. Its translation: CASSVEGRGTEAFF.

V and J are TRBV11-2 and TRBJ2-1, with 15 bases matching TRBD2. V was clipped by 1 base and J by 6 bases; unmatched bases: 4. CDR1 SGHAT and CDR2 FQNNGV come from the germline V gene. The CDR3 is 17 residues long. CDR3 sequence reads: CASSLGLGLAGGNEQFF. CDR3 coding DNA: TGTGCCAGCAGCTTAGGGCTGGGACTAGCGGGAGGCAATGAGCAGTTCTTC.

The CDR3 DNA sequence: TGCAGTGCTAGGGGACAGGGGGCCCAATTGGGCACTGAAGCTTTCTTT. Translating gives CSARGQGAQLGTEAFF. This chain joins TRBV20-1 and TRBJ1-1, with 12 positions matching TRBD1. This CDR3 has 16 residues. Unmatched junction bases numbered 9, after V lost 3 bases and J lost 4 bases. From germline, CDR1 is DFQATT and CDR2 SNEGSKA (reference sequence).

The chain's CDR3 is CAISSGIGGEQFF. In DNA form, the CDR3 reads TGTGCCATCTCTAGCGGGATAGGCGGTGAGCAGTTCTTC. The genes are TRBV28 and TRBJ2-1, with TRBD2 matching 9 bases. V lost 10 bases and J lost 9; bases outside the gene matches: 10. Germline CDR1 and CDR2: MDHEN and SYDVKM. This CDR3 spans 13 amino acids.

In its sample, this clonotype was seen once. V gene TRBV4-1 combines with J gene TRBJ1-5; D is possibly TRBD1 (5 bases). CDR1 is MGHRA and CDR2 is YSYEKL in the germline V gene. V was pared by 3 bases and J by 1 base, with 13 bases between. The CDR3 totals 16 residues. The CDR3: CASSHQIQGSNQPQHF. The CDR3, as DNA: TGCGCCAGCAGCCACCAAATCCAGGGAAGCAATCAGCCCCAGCATTTT.

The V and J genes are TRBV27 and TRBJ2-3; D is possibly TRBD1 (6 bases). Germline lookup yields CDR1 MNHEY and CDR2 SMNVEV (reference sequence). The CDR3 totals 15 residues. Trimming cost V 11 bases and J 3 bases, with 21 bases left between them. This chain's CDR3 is CAAREGAGATDTQYF. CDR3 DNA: TGTGCCGCCCGAGAAGGAGCAGGGGCTACAGATACGCAGTATTTT.

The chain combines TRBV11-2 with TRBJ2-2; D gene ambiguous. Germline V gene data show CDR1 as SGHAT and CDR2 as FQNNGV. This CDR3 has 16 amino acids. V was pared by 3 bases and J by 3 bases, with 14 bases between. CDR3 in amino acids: CASSLGRPWDTGELFF. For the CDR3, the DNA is TGTGCCAGCAGCTTGGGCCGGCCCTGGGACACCGGGGAGCTGTTTTTT.

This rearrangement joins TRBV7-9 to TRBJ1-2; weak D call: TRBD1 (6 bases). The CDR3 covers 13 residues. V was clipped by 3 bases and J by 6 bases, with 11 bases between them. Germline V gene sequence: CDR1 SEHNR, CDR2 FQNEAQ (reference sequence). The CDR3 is CASSFEGENGYTF. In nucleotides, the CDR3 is TGTGCCAGCAGCTTTGAGGGGGAGAATGGCTACACCTTC.